The present T cell receptor beta chain was sequenced within a study of shared clonotypes between healthy human individuals. Broader study findings: A handful of donors showed sharing of approximately 5% of naive CD4 clonotypes.

Sequencing was performed with immunoSEQ multiplex PCR; in TCRdb, only in-frame clones are kept and a portion is missing. Of about 2.2 million clones in the sample, roughly 93% were seen once. CD45RO negativity and positive selection for CCR7 defined naive CD8 cells, a population that excluded terminally differentiated effector memory CD45RA+ cells. Donors, healthy HIV-negative adults, lacked recent acute infections or vaccinations. Among the donors, all were Caucasian adults who lived in Nashville, Tennessee. This CDR3 contains 15 residues. V lost 5 bases and J lost 0; bases outside the gene matches: 7. Looked up from germline, CDR1 is LGHNA and CDR2 is YSLEER. Remarks on this clone: Its antigen is unknown.

The chain joins TRBV4-3 to TRBJ2-7, with 7 bases fitting TRBD1. The sample consisted of naive CD8+ T cells from PBMCs. The TCR was taken from a man aged 18 to 29 in good health. Some clones in this sample may be carry-over from other donors' samples. The CDR3 DNA sequence: TGCGCCAGCAGCAGGGACAGAACGAGCTCCTACGAGCAGTACTTC. As protein: CASSRDRTSSYEQYF.